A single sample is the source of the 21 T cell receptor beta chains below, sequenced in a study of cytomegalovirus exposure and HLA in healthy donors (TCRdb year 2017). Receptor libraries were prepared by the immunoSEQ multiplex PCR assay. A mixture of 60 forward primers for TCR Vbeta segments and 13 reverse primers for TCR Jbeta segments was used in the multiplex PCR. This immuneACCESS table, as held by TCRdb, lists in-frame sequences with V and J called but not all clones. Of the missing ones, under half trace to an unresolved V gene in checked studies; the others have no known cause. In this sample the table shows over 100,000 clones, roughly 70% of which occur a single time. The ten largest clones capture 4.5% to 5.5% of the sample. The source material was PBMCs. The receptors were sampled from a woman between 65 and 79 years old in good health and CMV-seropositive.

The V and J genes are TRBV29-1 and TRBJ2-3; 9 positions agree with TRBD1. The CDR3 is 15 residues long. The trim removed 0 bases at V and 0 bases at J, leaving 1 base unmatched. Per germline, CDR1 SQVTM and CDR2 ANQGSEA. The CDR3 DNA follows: TGCAGCGTTGAAGAACAGGGGGCCAGCACAGATACGCAGTATTTT. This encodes CSVEEQGASTDTQYF.

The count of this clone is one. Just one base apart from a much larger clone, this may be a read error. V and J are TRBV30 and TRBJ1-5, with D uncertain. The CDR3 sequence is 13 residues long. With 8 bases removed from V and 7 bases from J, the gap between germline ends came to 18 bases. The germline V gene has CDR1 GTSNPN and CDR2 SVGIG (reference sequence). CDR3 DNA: TGTGCCCGGACTTCCGCGGTCGGGCAGCCCCAGCATTTT. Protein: CARTSAVGQPQHF.

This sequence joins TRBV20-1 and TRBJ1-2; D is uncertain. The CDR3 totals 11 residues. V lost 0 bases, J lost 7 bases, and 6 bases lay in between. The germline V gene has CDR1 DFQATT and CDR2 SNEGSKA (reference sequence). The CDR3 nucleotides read TGCAGTGCTAGAGATCAGGTTGGCTACACCTTC. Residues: CSARDQVGYTF.

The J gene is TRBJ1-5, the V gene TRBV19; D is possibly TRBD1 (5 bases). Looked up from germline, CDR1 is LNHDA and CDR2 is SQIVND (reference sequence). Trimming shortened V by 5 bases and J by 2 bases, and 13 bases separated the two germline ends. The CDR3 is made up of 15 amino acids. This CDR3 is CASSAGRMGNQPQHF. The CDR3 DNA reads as TGTGCCAGTAGTGCGGGACGGATGGGCAATCAGCCCCAGCATTTT.

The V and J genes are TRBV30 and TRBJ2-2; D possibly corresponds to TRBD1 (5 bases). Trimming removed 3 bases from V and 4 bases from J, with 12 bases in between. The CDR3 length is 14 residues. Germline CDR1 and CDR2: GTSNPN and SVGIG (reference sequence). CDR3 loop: CAWRENTGTGELFF. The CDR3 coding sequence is TGTGCCTGGAGGGAAAACACAGGCACCGGGGAGCTGTTTTTT. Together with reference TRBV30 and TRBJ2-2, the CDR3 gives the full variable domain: SQTIHQWPATLVQPVGSPLSLECTVEGTSNPNLYWYRQAAGRGLQLLFYSVGIGQISSEVPQNLSASRPQDRQFILSSKKLLLSDSGFYLCAWRENTGTGELFFGEGSRLTVL.

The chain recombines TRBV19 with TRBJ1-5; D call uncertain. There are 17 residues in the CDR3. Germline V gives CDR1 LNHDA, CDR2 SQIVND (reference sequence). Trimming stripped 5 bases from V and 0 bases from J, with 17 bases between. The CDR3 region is CASSSPGAFDSNQPQHF. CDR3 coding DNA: TGTGCCAGTAGTTCCCCGGGAGCATTCGATAGCAATCAGCCCCAGCATTTT.

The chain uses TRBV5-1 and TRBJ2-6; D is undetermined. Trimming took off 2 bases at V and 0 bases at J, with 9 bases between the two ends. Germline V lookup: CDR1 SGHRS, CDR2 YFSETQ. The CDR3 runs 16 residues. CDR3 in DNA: TGCGCCAGCAGCTTCTATGAACTCTCTGGGGCCAACGTCCTGACTTTC. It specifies CASSFYELSGANVLTF.

The CDR3 loop reads CASSPGLQPQHF. The CDR3 DNA reads as TGTGCCAGCAGCCCCGGACTGCAGCCCCAGCATTTT. The chain recombines TRBV7-8 with TRBJ1-5; no reliable D call. This CDR3 contains 12 residues. Per the germline V gene, CDR1 is SGHVS and CDR2 is FQNEAQ. The V end was cut by 5 bases, the J end by 7 bases, with 9 bases between.

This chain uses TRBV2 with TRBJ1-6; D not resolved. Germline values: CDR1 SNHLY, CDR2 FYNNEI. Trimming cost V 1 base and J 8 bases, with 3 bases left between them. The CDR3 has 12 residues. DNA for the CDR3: TGTGCCAGCAGTGAAGAGCATTCACCCCTCCACTTT. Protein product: CASSEEHSPLHF.

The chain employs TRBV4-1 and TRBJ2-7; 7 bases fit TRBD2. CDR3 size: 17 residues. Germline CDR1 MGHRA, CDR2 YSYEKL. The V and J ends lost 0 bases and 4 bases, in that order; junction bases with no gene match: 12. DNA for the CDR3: TGCGCCAGCAGCCAAGATTTGGCTCGGCGGGACTATTACGAGCAGTACTTC. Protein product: CASSQDLARRDYYEQYF.

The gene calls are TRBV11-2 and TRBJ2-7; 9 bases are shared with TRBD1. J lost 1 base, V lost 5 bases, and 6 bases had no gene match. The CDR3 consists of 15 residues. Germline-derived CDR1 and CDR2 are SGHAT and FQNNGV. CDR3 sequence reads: CASSVEQGASYEQYF. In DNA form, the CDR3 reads TGTGCCAGCAGCGTCGAACAGGGGGCTTCCTACGAGCAGTACTTC. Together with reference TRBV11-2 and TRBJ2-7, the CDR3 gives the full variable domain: EAGVAQSPRYKIIEKRQSVAFWCNPISGHATLYWYQQILGQGPKLLIQFQNNGVVDDSQLPKDRFSAERLKGVDSTLKIQPAKLEDSAVYLCASSVEQGASYEQYFGPGTRLTVT.

This CDR3 is CASSYLGHNEQFF. The CDR3 coding sequence is TGTGCCAGCAGTTACTTGGGCCACAATGAGCAGTTCTTC. This rearrangement joins TRBV6-5 to TRBJ2-1; D not resolved. The CDR3 loop spans 13 amino acids. The V end lost 1 base, the J end lost 5 bases, and 6 bases lay between the germline ends. Per germline, CDR1 MNHEY and CDR2 SVGAGI.

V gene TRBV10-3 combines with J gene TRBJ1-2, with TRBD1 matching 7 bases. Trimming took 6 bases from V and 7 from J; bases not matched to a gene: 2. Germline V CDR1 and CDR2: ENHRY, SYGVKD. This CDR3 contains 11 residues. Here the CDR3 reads CAISPGGGYTF. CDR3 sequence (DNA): TGTGCCATCAGCCCAGGGGGTGGCTACACCTTC.

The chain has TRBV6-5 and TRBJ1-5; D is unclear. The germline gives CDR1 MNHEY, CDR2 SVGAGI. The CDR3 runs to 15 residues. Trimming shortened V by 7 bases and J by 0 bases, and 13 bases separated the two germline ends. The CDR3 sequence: CASKTDSFSNQPQHF. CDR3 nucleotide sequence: TGTGCCAGCAAGACTGACTCTTTTAGCAATCAGCCCCAGCATTTT.

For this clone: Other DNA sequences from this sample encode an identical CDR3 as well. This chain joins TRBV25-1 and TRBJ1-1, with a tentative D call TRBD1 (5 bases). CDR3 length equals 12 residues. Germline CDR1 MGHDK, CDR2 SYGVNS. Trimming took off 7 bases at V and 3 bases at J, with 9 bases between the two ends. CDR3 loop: CASNQGHTEAFF. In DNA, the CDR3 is TGTGCCAGCAACCAGGGCCACACTGAAGCTTTCTTT.

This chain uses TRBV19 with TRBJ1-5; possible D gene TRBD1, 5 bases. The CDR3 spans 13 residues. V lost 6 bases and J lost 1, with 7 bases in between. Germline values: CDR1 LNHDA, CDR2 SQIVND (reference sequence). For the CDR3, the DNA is TGTGCCAGTAGGGACACAAGCAATCAGCCCCAGCATTTT. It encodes CASRDTSNQPQHF. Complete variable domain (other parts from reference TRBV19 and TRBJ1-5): DGGITQSPKYLFRKEGQNVTLSCEQNLNHDAMYWYRQDPGQGLRLIYYSQIVNDFQKGDIAEGYSVSREKKESFPLTVTSAQKNPTAFYLCASRDTSNQPQHFGDGTRLSIL.

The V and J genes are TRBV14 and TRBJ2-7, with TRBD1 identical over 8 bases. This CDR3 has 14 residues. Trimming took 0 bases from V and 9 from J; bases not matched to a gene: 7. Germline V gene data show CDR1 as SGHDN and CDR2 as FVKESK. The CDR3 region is CASSQDRGRPRQYF. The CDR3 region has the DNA TGTGCCAGCAGCCAAGACAGGGGGCGACCCAGGCAGTACTTC.

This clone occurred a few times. The CDR3 loop reads CASSLQGVGLAYEQYF. CDR3 nucleotides: TGTGCCAGCAGTTTACAGGGGGTCGGACTAGCGTACGAGCAGTACTTC. The V call is TRBV27, the J call TRBJ2-7, with 9 nucleotides matching TRBD2. J gave up 4 bases and V 2 bases, and 9 bases lay outside the gene matches. The germline gives CDR1 MNHEY, CDR2 SMNVEV (reference sequence). The CDR3 extends over 16 amino acids.

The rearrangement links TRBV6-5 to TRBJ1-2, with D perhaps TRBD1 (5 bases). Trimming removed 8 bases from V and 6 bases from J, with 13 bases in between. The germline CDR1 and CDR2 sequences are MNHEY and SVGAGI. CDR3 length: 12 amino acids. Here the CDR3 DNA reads TGTGCCAGCTCCCAGGGTTTGGATGGCTACACCTTC. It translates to CASSQGLDGYTF.

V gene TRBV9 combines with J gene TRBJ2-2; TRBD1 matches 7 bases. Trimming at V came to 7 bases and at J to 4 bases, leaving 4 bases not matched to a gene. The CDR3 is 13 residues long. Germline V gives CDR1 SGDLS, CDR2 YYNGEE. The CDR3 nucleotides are TGTGCCAGCGGGGGACAGACCACCGGGGAGCTGTTTTTT. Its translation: CASGGQTTGELFF.

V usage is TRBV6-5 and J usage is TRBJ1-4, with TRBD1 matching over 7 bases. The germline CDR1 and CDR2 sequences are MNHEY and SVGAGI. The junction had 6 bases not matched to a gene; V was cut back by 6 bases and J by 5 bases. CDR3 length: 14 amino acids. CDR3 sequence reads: CASRRQGGNEKLFF. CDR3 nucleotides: TGTGCCAGCAGACGACAGGGCGGAAATGAAAAACTGTTTTTT.